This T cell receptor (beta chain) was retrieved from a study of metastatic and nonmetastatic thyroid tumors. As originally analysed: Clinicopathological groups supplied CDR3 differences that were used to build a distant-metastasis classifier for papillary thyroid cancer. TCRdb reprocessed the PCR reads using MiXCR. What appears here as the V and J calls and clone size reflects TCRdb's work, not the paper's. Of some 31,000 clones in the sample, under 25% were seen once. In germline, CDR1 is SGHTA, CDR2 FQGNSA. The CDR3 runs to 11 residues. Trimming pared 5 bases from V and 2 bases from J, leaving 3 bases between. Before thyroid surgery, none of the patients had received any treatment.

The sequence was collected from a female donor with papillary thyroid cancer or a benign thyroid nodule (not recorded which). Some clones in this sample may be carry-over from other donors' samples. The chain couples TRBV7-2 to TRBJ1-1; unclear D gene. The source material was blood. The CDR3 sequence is CASSRNTEAFF. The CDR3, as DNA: TGTGCCAGCAGCCGCAACACTGAAGCTTTCTTT.